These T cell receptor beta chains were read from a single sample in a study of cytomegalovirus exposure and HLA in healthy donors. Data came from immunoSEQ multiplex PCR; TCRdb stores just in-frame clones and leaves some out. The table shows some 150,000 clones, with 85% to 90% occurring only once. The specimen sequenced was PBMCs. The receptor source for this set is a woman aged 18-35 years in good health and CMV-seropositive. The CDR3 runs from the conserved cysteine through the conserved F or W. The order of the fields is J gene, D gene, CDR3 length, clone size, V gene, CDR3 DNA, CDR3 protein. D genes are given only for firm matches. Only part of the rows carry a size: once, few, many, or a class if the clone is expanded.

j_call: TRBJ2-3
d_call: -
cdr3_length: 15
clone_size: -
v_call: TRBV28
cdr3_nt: TGTGCCAGCAGTTTATCCCGACTTCGTTCAGATACGCAGTATTTT
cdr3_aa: CASSLSRLRSDTQYF

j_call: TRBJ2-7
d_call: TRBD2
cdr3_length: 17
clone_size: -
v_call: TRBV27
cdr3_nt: TGTGCCAGCAGTTCCTTGGGGACTAGCGGGGTGGGAAACGAGCAGTACTTC
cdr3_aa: CASSSLGTSGVGNEQYF

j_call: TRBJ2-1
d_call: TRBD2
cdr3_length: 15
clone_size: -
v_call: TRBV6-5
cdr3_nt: TGTGCCAGTCGATCCGGTAGGACTAGCGGGGGGACGGTGTTCTTC
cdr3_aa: CASRSGRTSGGTVFF

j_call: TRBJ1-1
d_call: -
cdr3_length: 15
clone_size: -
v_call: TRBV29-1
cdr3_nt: TGCAGCGTCCAAACCCCCAGGGCCTGGGGAACTGAAGCTTTCTTT
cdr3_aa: CSVQTPRAWGTEAFF

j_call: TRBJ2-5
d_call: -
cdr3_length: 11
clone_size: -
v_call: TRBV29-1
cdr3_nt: TGCAGCGTCTATGGCGGGGAGACCCAGTACTTC
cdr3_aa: CSVYGGETQYF

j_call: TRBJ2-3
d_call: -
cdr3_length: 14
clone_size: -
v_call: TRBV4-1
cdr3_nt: TGCGCCAGCAGCCAAGATCAAAACACAGATACGCAGTATTTT
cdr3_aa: CASSQDQNTDTQYF

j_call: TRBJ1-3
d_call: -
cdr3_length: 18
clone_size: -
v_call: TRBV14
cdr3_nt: TGTGCCAGCAGCCAAGAGGCGGTCAGGGCCTGGGCTGGAAACACCATATATTTT
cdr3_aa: CASSQEAVRAWAGNTIYF

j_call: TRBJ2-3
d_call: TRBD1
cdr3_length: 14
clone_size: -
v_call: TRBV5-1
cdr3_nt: TGCGCCAGCAGCTCGGGACAGGGGGTAGATACGCAGTATTTT
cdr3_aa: CASSSGQGVDTQYF

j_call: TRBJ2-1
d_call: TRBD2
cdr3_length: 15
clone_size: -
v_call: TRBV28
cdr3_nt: TGTGCCAGCAGGCGGCGTCGGCGGGGGGGCGATGAGCAGTTCTTC
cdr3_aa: CASRRRRRGGDEQFF

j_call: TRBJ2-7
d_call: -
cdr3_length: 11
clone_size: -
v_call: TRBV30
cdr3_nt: TGTGCCTGGAGTGATTACTACGAGCAGTACTTC
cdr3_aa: CAWSDYYEQYF

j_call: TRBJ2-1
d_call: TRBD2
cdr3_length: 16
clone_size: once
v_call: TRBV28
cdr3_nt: TGTGCCAGCAGTACCCCGGGGGGGGCCTCCTACAATGAGCAGTTCTTC
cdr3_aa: CASSTPGGASYNEQFF

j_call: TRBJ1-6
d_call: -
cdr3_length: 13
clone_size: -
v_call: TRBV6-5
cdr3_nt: TGTGCCAGCAGTTACTCCCGGAGTTCACCCCTCCACTTT
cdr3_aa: CASSYSRSSPLHF

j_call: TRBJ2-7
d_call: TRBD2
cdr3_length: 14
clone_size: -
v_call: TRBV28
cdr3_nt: TGTGCCAGCAGACGGACTAGCGGGCACTACGAGCAGTACTTC
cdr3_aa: CASRRTSGHYEQYF

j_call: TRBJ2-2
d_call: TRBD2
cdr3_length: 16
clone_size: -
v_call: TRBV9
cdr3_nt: TGTGCCAGCAGCGTAGGGTCGACTAGCGTTACCGGGGAGCTGTTTTTT
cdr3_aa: CASSVGSTSVTGELFF

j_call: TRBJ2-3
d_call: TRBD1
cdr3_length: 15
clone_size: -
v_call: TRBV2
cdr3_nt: TGTGCCAGCAGTGCGGGCAGGGGGCGCCCAGATACGCAGTATTTT
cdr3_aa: CASSAGRGRPDTQYF

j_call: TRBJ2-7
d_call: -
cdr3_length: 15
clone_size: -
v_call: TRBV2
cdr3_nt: TGTGCCAGCAGTGACCTAGGGGCAGGGGCCTACGAGCAGTACTTC
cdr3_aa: CASSDLGAGAYEQYF

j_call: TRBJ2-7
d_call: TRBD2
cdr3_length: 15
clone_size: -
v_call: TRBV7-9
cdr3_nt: TGTGCCAGCAGCTCGGGACTAGCGGGGCCAGGGGAGCAGTACTTC
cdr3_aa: CASSSGLAGPGEQYF

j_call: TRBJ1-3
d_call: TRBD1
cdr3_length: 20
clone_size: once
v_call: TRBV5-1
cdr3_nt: TGCGCCAGCAGCCCATGGGACAGTGCGCTCCGAGGAATCTCTGGAAACACCATATATTTT
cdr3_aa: CASSPWDSALRGISGNTIYF

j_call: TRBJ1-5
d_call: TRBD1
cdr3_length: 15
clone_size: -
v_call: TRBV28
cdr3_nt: TGTGCCTCGAGGGACAGGGGTTATAGCAATCAGCCCCAGCATTTT
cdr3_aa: CASRDRGYSNQPQHF

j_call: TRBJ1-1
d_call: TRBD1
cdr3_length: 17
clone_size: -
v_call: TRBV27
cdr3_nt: TGTGCCAGCAGTCGCCGTCTCCGGGACAGAATGAACACTGAAGCTTTCTTT
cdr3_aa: CASSRRLRDRMNTEAFF

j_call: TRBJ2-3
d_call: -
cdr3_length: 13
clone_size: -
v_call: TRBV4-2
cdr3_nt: TGTGCCAGCAGCCAAGGCGCGGGGGATACGCAGTATTTT
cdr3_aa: CASSQGAGDTQYF

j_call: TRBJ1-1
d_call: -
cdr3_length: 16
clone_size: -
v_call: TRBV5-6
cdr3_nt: TGTGCCAGCAGCTCTCTATCCCAGAGGCGGAACACTGAAGCTTTCTTT
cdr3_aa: CASSSLSQRRNTEAFF

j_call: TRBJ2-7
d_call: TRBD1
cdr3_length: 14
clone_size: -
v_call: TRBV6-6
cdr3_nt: TGTGCCAGCACCCTTGGGACAGTAACCTACGAGCAGTACTTC
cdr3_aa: CASTLGTVTYEQYF

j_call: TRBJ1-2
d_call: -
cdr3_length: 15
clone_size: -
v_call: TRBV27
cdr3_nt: TGTGCCAGCAGTTATACGTTCCGGGATAACTATGGCTACACCTTC
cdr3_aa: CASSYTFRDNYGYTF

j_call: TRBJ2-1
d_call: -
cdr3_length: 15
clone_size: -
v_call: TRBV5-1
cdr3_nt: TGCGCCAGCAGCAGCCGGTCAAAATCCTACAATGAGCAGTTCTTC
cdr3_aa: CASSSRSKSYNEQFF

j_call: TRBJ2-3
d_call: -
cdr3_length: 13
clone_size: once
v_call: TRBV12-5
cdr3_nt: TGTGCTAGCTTGACTCGGTACGCGGATACGCAGTATTTT
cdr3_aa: CASLTRYADTQYF

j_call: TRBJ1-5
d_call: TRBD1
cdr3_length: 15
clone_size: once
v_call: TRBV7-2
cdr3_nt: TGTGCCAGCAGCTCCGGGACAGGTCGCAATCAGCCCCAGCATTTT
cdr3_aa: CASSSGTGRNQPQHF

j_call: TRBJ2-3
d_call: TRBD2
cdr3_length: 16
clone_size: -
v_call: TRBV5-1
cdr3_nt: TGCGCCAGCAGCTTGGATTACGGGGGGGCCCTAGATACGCAGTATTTT
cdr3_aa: CASSLDYGGALDTQYF

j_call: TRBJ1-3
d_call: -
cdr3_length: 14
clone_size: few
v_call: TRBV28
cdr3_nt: TGTGCCAGCAGTGAAGGCCCCGGGGGAAACACCATATATTTT
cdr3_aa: CASSEGPGGNTIYF

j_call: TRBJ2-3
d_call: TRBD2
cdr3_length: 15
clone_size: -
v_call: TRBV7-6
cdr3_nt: TGTGCCAGCAGCTTAGGGACTAGCGGGACAGATACGCAGTATTTT
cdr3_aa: CASSLGTSGTDTQYF

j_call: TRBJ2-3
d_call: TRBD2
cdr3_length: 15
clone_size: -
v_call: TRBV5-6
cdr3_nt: TGTGCCAGCAGCTTCGGCGGGAGTAACACAGATACGCAGTATTTT
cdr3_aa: CASSFGGSNTDTQYF

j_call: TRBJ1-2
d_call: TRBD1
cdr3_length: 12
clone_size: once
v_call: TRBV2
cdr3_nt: TGTGCCAGCAGGACAGGGTTTGATGGCTACACCTTC
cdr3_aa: CASRTGFDGYTF

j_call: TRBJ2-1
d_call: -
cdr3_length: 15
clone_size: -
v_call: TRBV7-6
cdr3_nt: TGTGCCTCCCAGGAAGAGGCTAGCTCTGCGAATGAGCAGTTCTTC
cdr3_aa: CASQEEASSANEQFF

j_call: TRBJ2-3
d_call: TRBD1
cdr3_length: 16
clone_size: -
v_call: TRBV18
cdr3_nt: TGTGCCAGCTCACCAAGTCCGACAGGGGTCCCAGATACGCAGTATTTT
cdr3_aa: CASSPSPTGVPDTQYF

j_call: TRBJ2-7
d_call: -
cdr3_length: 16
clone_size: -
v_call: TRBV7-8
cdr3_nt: TGTGCCAGCAGCTTAGGGGCAAGGGGGGGATCCTACGAGCAGTACTTC
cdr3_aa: CASSLGARGGSYEQYF

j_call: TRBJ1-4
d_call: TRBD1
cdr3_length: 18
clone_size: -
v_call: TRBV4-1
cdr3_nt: TGCGCCAGCAGCCAACAATACAGGGGGCCGGCAACTAATGAAAAACTGTTTTTT
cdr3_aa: CASSQQYRGPATNEKLFF

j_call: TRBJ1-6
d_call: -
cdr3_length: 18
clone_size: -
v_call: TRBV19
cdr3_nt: TGTGCCAGTAGCCCTAGGACGGGGAGCACCGGTGTTTATTCACCCCTCCACTTT
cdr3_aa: CASSPRTGSTGVYSPLHF

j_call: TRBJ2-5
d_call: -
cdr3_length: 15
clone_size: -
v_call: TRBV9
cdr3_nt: TGTGCCAGCAGCGCCGGGCGGGGCAGTCAAGAGACCCAGTACTTC
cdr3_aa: CASSAGRGSQETQYF

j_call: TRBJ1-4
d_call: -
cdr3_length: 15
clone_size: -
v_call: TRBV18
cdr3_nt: TGTGCCAGCTCACCAGGAGTTGCAACTAATGAAAAACTGTTTTTT
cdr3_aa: CASSPGVATNEKLFF

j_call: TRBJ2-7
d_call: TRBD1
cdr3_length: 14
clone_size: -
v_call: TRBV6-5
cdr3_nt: TGTGCCAGCAGTCTGGACAGGGGGGCCTACGAGCAGTACTTC
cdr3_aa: CASSLDRGAYEQYF

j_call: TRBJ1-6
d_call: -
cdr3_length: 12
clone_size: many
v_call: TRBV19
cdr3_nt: TGTGCCAGTAGTATAGCGGATTCACCCCTCCACTTT
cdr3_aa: CASSIADSPLHF

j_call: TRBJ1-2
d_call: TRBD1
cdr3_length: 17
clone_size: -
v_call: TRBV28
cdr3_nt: TGTGCCAGCAGTTTTCCCCTCGGGACAGGTTTAGAGGATGGCTACACCTTC
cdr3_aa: CASSFPLGTGLEDGYTF

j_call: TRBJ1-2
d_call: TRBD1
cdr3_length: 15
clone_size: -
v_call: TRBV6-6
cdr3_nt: TGTGCCAGCAGACGACAGGGGGCAGAGAACTATGGCTACACCTTC
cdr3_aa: CASRRQGAENYGYTF

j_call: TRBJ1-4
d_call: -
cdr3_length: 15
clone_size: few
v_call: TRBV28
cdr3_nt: TGTGCCAGCAGTTTATTGGAGGCAACTAATGAAAAACTGTTTTTT
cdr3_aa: CASSLLEATNEKLFF

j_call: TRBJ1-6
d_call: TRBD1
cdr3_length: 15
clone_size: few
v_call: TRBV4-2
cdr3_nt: TGTGCCAGCAGCCAAGCGGGACAGGGTACGACACCCCTCCACTTT
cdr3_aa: CASSQAGQGTTPLHF

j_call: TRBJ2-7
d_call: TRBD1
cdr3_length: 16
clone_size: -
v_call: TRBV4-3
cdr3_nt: TGCGCCAGCAGCCAGGACCCGGGACAGGGTACCTACGAGCAGTACTTC
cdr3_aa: CASSQDPGQGTYEQYF

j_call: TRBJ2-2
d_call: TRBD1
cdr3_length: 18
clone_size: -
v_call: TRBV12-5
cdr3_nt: TGTGCTAGTGGCCTGAGCCGGGACAGGGCCCTGAACACCGGGGAGCTGTTTTTT
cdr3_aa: CASGLSRDRALNTGELFF

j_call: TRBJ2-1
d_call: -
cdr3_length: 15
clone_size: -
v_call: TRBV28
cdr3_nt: TGTGCCAGCAGTCCGCCGGGACAAGTTTACAATGAGCAGTTCTTC
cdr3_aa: CASSPPGQVYNEQFF

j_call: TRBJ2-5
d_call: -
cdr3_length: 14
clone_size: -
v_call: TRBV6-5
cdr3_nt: TGTGCCAGCAGTCCCCGACAGACCGAAGAGACCCAGTACTTC
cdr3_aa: CASSPRQTEETQYF